Described below is a single TCR beta chain sequence and its context. The antigen is not known. The data derive from a study of T cell responses to AZD1222 COVID-19 vaccine. Across the study: Second-dose intervals of approximately 4 or approximately 12 weeks were pooled.

General study findings and limits: Without day 14 samples, only post-peak T cell repertoires were studied. Spike as a whole was targeted by vaccine-associated CD4 TCRs, dominant at 160-218 and 743-854. Only five or six individuals given AZD1222 were seropositive at baseline.

Germline trimming cut 5 bases from V and 1 base from J; bases unmatched to any gene: 11. This CDR3 is built from 17 residues. Germline V gives CDR1 SGHVS, CDR2 FNYEAQ. Produced via immunoSEQ multiplex PCR; TCRdb's table is partial and in-frame only. The data hold some 130,000 clones, with around nine tenths observed a single time. The starting material was peripheral blood, obtained on day 0 of AZD1222 vaccination. The clonotype comes from an adult in good health. The rearrangement uses TRBV7-6 and TRBJ1-5; 7 nucleotides align to TRBD1. Here the CDR3 DNA reads TGTGCCAGCAGCCCACGACAGGGATCAGGGAGCAATCAGCCCCAGCATTTT. Amino acid sequence: CASSPRQGSGSNQPQHF.